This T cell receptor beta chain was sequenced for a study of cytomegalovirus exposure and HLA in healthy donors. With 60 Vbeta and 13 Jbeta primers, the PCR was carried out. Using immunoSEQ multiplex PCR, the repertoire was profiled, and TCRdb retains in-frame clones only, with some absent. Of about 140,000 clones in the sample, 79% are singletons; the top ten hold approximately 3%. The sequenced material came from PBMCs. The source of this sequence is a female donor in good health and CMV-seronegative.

CDR3 in DNA: TGTGCCAGCAGTGAAGGAGGGATTACCCACTATGGCTACACCTTC. It codes for CASSEGGITHYGYTF. The V gene is TRBV6-1, the J gene TRBJ1-2; unclear D gene. Deletions cut 1 base from V and 3 bases from J, with 12 bases between. Germline V gives CDR1 MNHNS, CDR2 SASEGT. This CDR3 is built from 15 residues.